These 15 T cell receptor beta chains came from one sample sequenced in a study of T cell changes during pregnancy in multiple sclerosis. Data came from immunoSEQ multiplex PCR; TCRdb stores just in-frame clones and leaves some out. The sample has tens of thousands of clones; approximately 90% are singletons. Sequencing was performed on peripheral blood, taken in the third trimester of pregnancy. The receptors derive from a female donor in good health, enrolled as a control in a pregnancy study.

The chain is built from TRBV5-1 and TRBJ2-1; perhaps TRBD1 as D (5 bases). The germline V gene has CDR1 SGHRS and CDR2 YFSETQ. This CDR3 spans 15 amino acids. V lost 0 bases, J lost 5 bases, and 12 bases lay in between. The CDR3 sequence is CASSLVTGQNNEQFF. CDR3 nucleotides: TGCGCCAGCAGCTTGGTTACAGGACAAAACAATGAGCAGTTCTTC.

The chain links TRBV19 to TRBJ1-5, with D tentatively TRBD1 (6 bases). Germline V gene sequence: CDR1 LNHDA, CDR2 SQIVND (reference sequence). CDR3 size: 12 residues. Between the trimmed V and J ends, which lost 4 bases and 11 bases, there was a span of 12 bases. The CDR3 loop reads CASSTGGAAQHF. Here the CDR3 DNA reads TGTGCCAGTAGTACGGGGGGCGCGGCCCAGCATTTT.

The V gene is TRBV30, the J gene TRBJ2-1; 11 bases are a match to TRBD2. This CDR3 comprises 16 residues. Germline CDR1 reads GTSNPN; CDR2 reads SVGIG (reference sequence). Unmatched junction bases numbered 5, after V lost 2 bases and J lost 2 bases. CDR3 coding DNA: TGTGCCTGGAGTCGACTAGCGGGACCCACCTACAATGAGCAGTTCTTC. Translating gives CAWSRLAGPTYNEQFF. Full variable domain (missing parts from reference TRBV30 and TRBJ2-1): SQTIHQWPATLVQPVGSPLSLECTVEGTSNPNLYWYRQAAGRGLQLLFYSVGIGQISSEVPQNLSASRPQDRQFILSSKKLLLSDSGFYLCAWSRLAGPTYNEQFFGPGTRLTVL.

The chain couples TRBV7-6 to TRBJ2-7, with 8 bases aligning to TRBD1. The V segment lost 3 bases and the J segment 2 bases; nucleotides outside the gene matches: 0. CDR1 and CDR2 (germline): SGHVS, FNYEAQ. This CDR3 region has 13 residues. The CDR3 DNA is TGTGCCAGCAGCTTGGACAGGGCCTACGAGCAGTACTTC. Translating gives CASSLDRAYEQYF.

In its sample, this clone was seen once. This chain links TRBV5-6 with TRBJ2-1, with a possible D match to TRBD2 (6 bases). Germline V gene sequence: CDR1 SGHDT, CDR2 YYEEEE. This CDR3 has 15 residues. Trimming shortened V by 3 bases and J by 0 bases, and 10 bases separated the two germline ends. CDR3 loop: CASSSDYSSYNEQFF. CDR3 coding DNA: TGTGCCAGCAGCTCGGACTATTCCTCCTACAATGAGCAGTTCTTC.

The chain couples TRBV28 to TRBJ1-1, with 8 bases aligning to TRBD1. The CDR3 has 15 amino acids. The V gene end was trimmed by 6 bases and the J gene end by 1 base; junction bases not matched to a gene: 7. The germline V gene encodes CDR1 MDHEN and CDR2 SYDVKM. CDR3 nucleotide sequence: TGTGCCAGCAGAGTCCAGGGGGCGGCGAACACTGAAGCTTTCTTT. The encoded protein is CASRVQGAANTEAFF.

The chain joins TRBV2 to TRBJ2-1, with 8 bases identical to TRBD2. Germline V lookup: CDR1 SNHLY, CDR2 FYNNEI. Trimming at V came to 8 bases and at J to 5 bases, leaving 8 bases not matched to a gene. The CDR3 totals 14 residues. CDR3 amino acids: CASAGTSGDNEQFF. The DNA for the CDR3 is TGTGCCAGCGCTGGCACTAGCGGAGACAATGAGCAGTTCTTC.

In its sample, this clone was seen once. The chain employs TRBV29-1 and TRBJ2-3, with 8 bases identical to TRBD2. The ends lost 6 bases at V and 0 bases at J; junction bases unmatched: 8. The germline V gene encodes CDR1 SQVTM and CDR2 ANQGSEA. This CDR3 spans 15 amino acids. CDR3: CSVASGGFSTDTQYF. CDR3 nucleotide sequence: TGCAGCGTGGCCAGCGGGGGCTTCAGCACAGATACGCAGTATTTT.

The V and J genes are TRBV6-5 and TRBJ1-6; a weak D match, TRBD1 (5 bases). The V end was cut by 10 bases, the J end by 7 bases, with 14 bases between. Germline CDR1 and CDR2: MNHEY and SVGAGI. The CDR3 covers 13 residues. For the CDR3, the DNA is TGTGCCACCGCCGGGGGGTGGAATTCACCCCTCCACTTT. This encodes CATAGGWNSPLHF.

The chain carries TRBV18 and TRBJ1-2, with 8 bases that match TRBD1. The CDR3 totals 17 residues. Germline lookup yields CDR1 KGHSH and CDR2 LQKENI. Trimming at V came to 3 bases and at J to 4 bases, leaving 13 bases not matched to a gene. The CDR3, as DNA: TGTGCCAGCTCACCCGTCCCAGGACAGGGTGAAAGCTATGGCTACACCTTC. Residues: CASSPVPGQGESYGYTF.

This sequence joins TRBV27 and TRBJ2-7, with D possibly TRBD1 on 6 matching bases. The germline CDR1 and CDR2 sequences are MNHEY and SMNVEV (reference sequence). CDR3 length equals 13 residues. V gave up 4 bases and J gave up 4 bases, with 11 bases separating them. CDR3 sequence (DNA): TGTGCCAGCAGTTGGGAGACAGGATACGAGCAGTACTTC. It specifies CASSWETGYEQYF.

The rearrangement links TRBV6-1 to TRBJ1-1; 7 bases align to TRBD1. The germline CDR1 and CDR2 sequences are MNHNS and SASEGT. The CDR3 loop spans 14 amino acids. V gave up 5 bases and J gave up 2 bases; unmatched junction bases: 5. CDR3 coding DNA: TGTGCCAGCAGTATTCGACAGGGCAACACTGAAGCTTTCTTT. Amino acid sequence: CASSIRQGNTEAFF.

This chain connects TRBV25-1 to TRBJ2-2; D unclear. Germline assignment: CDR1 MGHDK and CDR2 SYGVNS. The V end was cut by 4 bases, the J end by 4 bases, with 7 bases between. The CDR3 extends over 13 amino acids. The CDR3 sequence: CASSVGRTGELFF. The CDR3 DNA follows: TGTGCCAGCAGTGTTGGCCGCACCGGGGAGCTGTTTTTT. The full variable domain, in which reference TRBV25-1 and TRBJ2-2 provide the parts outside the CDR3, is EADIYQTPRYLVIGTGKKITLECSQTMGHDKMYWYQQDPGMELHLIHYSYGVNSTEKGDLSSESTVSRIRTEHFPLTLESARPSHTSQYLCASSVGRTGELFFGEGSRLTVL.

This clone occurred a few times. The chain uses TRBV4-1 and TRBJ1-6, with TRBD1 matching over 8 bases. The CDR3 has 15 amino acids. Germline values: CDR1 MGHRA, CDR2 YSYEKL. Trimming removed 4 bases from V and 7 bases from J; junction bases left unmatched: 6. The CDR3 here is CASSPGTGENSPLHF. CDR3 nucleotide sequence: TGCGCCAGCAGCCCCGGGACAGGTGAAAATTCACCCCTCCACTTT.

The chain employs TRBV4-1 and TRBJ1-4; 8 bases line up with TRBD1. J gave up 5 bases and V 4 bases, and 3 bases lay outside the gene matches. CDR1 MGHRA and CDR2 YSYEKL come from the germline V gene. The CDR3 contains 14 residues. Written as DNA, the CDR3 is TGCGCCAGCAGCCCCCGGGACAGGAATGAAAAACTGTTTTTT. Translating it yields CASSPRDRNEKLFF.